Shown below are 21 T cell receptor beta chains from a single sample sequenced in a study of cytomegalovirus exposure and HLA in healthy donors. 13 Jbeta primers and 60 Vbeta primers were used for the PCR. Assay used: immunoSEQ multiplex PCR; TCRdb lists only in-frame clones, some missing. The data hold fewer than 150,000 clones, with around 80% observed a single time. Sequenced material: PBMCs. Receptors originate from a man younger than 45 in good health and CMV-seronegative.

The chain couples TRBV28 to TRBJ1-1; possible D gene TRBD1, 5 bases. This CDR3 has 11 amino acids. In germline, CDR1 is MDHEN, CDR2 SYDVKM. V lost 6 bases and J 9 bases, leaving 11 bases between the germline ends. The CDR3 bases are TGTGCCAGCAGCATAAACAGGAAAGCTTTCTTT. This codes for CASSINRKAFF.

V and J are TRBV30 and TRBJ2-5; TRBD2 is a possible D gene (5 bases). V gave up 2 bases and J gave up 5 bases, with 12 bases separating them. This CDR3 contains 13 residues. Germline loops: CDR1 GTSNPN, CDR2 SVGIG (reference sequence). The CDR3: CAWSFPGRETQYF. The CDR3 DNA sequence: TGTGCCTGGAGTTTTCCGGGAAGGGAGACCCAGTACTTC. Full variable domain (rest looked up from reference TRBV30 and TRBJ2-5): SQTIHQWPATLVQPVGSPLSLECTVEGTSNPNLYWYRQAAGRGLQLLFYSVGIGQISSEVPQNLSASRPQDRQFILSSKKLLLSDSGFYLCAWSFPGRETQYFGPGTRLLVL.

J is TRBJ2-5 and V is TRBV5-5, with 8 bases that match TRBD1. Germline-derived CDR1 and CDR2 are SGHKS and YYEKEE (reference sequence). Trimming cost V 3 bases and J 2 bases; bases outside gene matches: 6. The CDR3 has 15 amino acids. The CDR3 is CASSSPDRAQETQYF. The CDR3 DNA reads TGTGCCAGCAGCTCACCGGACAGGGCACAAGAGACCCAGTACTTC. Using reference TRBV5-5 and TRBJ2-5 for the parts outside the CDR3, the full variable domain is DAGVTQSPTHLIKTRGQQVTLRCSPISGHKSVSWYQQVLGQGPQFIFQYYEKEERGRGNFPDRFSARQFPNYSSELNVNALLLGDSALYLCASSSPDRAQETQYFGPGTRLLVL.

This rearrangement joins TRBV30 to TRBJ2-1; TRBD2 matches 8 bases. Germline V gives CDR1 GTSNPN, CDR2 SVGIG (reference sequence). This CDR3 is built from 16 residues. Trimming cost V 3 bases and J 5 bases; bases outside gene matches: 12. CDR3 DNA sequence: TGTGCCTGGAGGTTCGCCGGACTAGCTCCTGACAATGAGCAGTTCTTC. This sequence encodes CAWRFAGLAPDNEQFF.

This chain links TRBV7-9 with TRBJ2-7; D is ambiguous. Germline-derived CDR1 and CDR2 are SEHNR and FQNEAQ (reference sequence). Trimming cost V 4 bases and J 2 bases, with 9 bases left between them. This CDR3 contains 13 residues. The CDR3 sequence: CASSSRGPYEQYF. The CDR3 DNA is TGTGCCAGCAGCTCCCGCGGCCCCTACGAGCAGTACTTC.

The chain carries TRBV4-3 and TRBJ2-1, with 7 bases that match TRBD1. This CDR3 contains 13 residues. The V segment lost 4 bases and the J segment 6 bases; nucleotides outside the gene matches: 3. Germline V lookup: CDR1 LGHNA, CDR2 YSLEER. The CDR3, as DNA: TGCGCCAGCAGCCGACAGGGTACCAATGAGCAGTTCTTC. It translates to CASSRQGTNEQFF.

CDR3 region: CASSLDGVGYGYTF. The CDR3 DNA is TGTGCCAGCAGCTTAGACGGGGTGGGCTATGGCTACACCTTC. The chain carries TRBV7-2 and TRBJ1-2; no clear D gene. Deletions cut 1 base from V and 4 bases from J, with 10 bases between. Per the germline V gene, CDR1 is SGHTA and CDR2 is FQGNSA. The CDR3 extends over 14 amino acids.

V is TRBV5-1 and J is TRBJ2-2; tentative D call: TRBD2 (6 bases). Between the trimmed V and J ends, which lost 2 bases and 4 bases, there was a span of 18 bases. Germline V lookup: CDR1 SGHRS, CDR2 YFSETQ. This CDR3 is built from 17 residues. CDR3 loop: CASSFDSRGGGTGELFF. In nucleotides, the CDR3 is TGCGCCAGCAGCTTCGATTCTCGGGGAGGAGGCACCGGGGAGCTGTTTTTT.

CDR3 coding DNA: TGTGCCACCAGCAGAGATGGGCGCGTTAGCACAGATACGCAGTATTTT. Translated: CATSRDGRVSTDTQYF. The gene calls are TRBV15 and TRBJ2-3; D ambiguous. The CDR3 is 16 residues long. V was shortened by 0 bases and J by 0 bases, with 10 bases between the two germline ends. The germline CDR1 and CDR2 sequences are LNHNV and YYDKDF (reference sequence).

This clone was counted between two and nine times. The J gene is TRBJ2-7, the V gene TRBV6-5, with D perhaps matching TRBD1 (6 bases). The germline CDR1 and CDR2 sequences are MNHEY and SVGAGI. V lost 9 bases and J 2 bases, leaving 17 bases between the germline ends. The CDR3 runs 14 residues. CDR3 nucleotides: TGTGCCAGTAGGTTTGACAGGAATACCTACGAGCAGTACTTC. This sequence encodes CASRFDRNTYEQYF.

This clone came up once. This rearrangement joins TRBV5-6 to TRBJ1-2; TRBD1 might be the D (6 bases). Trimming stripped 0 bases from V and 8 bases from J, with 8 bases between. The CDR3 consists of 12 residues. Looked up from germline, CDR1 is SGHDT and CDR2 is YYEEEE. The CDR3 nucleotides are TGTGCCAGCAGCTTGGTTCAGGGGGGCTACACCTTC. Translated: CASSLVQGGYTF.

This clone was picked up a small number of times. The chain couples TRBV5-4 to TRBJ2-2, with D perhaps TRBD1 (5 bases). This CDR3 has 13 amino acids. V gave up 5 bases and J gave up 6 bases, with 11 bases separating them. The germline CDR1 and CDR2 sequences are SGHNT and YYREEE (reference sequence). The chain's CDR3 is CASRAGWAGELFF. For the CDR3, the DNA is TGTGCCAGCAGGGCAGGGTGGGCCGGGGAGCTGTTTTTT.

The chain carries TRBV6-1 and TRBJ1-4, with D uncertain. CDR3 length equals 10 residues. CDR1 MNHNS and CDR2 SASEGT come from the germline V gene. V lost 9 bases and J lost 4, with 3 bases in between. As DNA, the CDR3 is TGTGCCAGTTATAATGAAAAACTGTTTTTT. Translated, it gives CASYNEKLFF.

For this clone: This likely reflects a read error, since a far larger clone is one base away. This chain links TRBV6-1 with TRBJ2-6; weak D call: TRBD1 (6 bases). The CDR3 contains 16 residues. CDR1 is MNHNS, CDR2 SASEGT, per germline. DNA of the CDR3: TGTGCCAGCAGTGACTGGGGGCCCTCTGGGGCCCACGTCCTGACTTTC. This codes for CASSDWGPSGAHVLTF.

The chain couples TRBV5-1 to TRBJ1-3; tentatively, D is TRBD1 (5 bases). This CDR3 has 14 residues. V was trimmed by 4 bases and J by 0 bases, leaving 8 bases between them. Germline V lookup: CDR1 SGHRS, CDR2 YFSETQ. The DNA for the CDR3 is TGCGCCAGCAGCCCCGGACACTCTGGAAACACCATATATTTT. Translation gives CASSPGHSGNTIYF.

The chain joins TRBV7-8 to TRBJ2-2; the D is unclear. The CDR3 has 13 amino acids. From germline, CDR1 is SGHVS and CDR2 FQNEAQ. Trimming removed 0 bases at V and 4 bases at J, with 3 bases between. The CDR3 DNA follows: TGTGCCAGCAGCTTAGCCGGCACCGGGGAGCTGTTTTTT. Protein sequence: CASSLAGTGELFF. Variable domain in full (rest from reference TRBV7-8 and TRBJ2-2): GAGVSQSPRYKVAKRGQDVALRCDPISGHVSLFWYQQALGQGPEFLTYFQNEAQLDKSGLPSDRFFAERPEGSVSTLKIQRTQQEDSAVYLCASSLAGTGELFFGEGSRLTVL.

The chain couples TRBV25-1 to TRBJ1-4, with 7 positions matching TRBD1. This CDR3 has 16 amino acids. Germline V CDR1 and CDR2: MGHDK, SYGVNS. V shed 4 bases, J shed 6 bases, and the junction held 11 bases outside the gene matches. CDR3 region: CASSGPKTGSDEKLFF. Written as DNA, the CDR3 is TGTGCCAGCAGTGGCCCAAAGACAGGGTCGGATGAAAAACTGTTTTTT.

This chain connects TRBV28 to TRBJ1-2, with 12 positions matching TRBD1. This CDR3 has 17 residues. V was pared by 5 bases and J by 8 bases, with 15 bases of the junction left unmatched. Germline CDR1 MDHEN, CDR2 SYDVKM. For the CDR3, the DNA is TGTGCCAGCAGTCTGGGACAGGGGGCCCCTTATACTCGGGGCTACACCTTC. It encodes CASSLGQGAPYTRGYTF.

V is TRBV27 and J is TRBJ2-3; 9 bases match TRBD2. V shed 6 bases, J shed 6 bases, and the junction held 10 bases outside the gene matches. Germline CDR1 is MNHEY and CDR2 is SMNVEV (reference sequence). CDR3 length: 15 amino acids. In nucleotides, the CDR3 is TGTGCCAGCAGACCTCGCGGGAGGGGGTCGGATACGCAGTATTTT. Its protein product is CASRPRGRGSDTQYF.

The chain links TRBV27 to TRBJ2-7, with TRBD1 matching 7 bases. In germline, CDR1 is MNHEY, CDR2 SMNVEV (reference sequence). The CDR3 covers 13 residues. The V and J ends lost 10 bases and 4 bases, in that order; junction bases with no gene match: 10. CDR3 loop: CATGGLGSYEQYF. CDR3 in DNA: TGTGCCACAGGGGGTCTGGGGAGTTACGAGCAGTACTTC.

This clone appeared a few times. The chain links TRBV7-9 to TRBJ2-2; D remains ambiguous. The V gene lost 6 bases and the J gene lost 8 bases, with 7 bases spanning the gap. CDR1 is SEHNR and CDR2 is FQNEAQ in the germline V gene (reference sequence). This CDR3 has 11 amino acids. CDR3 sequence: CASRAGGELFF. DNA of the CDR3: TGTGCCAGCAGAGCCGGGGGGGAGCTGTTTTTT.